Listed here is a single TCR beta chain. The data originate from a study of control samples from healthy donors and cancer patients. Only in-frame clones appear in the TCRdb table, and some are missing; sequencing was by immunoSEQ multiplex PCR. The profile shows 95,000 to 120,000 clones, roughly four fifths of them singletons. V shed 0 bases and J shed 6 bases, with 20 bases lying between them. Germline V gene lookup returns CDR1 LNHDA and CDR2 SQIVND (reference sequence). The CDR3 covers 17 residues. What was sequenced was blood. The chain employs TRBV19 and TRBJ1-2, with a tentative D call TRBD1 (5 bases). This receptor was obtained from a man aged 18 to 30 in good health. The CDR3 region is CASSIDLNTGTKDGYTF. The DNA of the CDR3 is TGTGCCAGTAGTATAGACCTCAATACCGGGACCAAGGATGGCTACACCTTC.